What follows are 8 T cell receptor beta chains derived from one specimen sequenced in a study of T cell clonality in common variable immunodeficiency. Clones were read by immunoSEQ multiplex PCR, and TCRdb kept only the in-frame ones, dropping some. The data show 35,000 to 55,000 clones, with none appearing a single time. The sequenced sample consisted of peripheral blood mononuclear cells. Every receptor here comes from a person aged 18 to 75 in good health.

The sample holds many counts of this clone. The CDR3 extends 3 residues past the end of the read, so its final part is completed from the germline J gene. V is TRBV5-1 and J is TRBJ2-5; D is undetermined. This CDR3 is built from 12 residues. Germline V lookup: CDR1 SGHRS, CDR2 YFSETQ. V dropped 3 bases and J dropped 4 bases, with 7 bases sitting between them. The CDR3 bases that were read are TGCGCCAGCAGCTCCGTTTTAGAGACC. The encoded protein is CASSSVLET. The full CDR3 protein reads CASSSVLETQYF.

This clone was counted a few times. The missing CDR3 end, 3 residues past where the read stops, is filled in from the germline J gene. V and J are TRBV6-1 and TRBJ1-3; 8 bases are a match to TRBD1. The trim removed 3 bases at V and 2 bases at J, leaving 3 bases unmatched. CDR3 length equals 15 residues. Germline V lookup: CDR1 MNHNS, CDR2 SASEGT. The CDR3 spells CASSEKQGAGNTIYF. The covered CDR3 bases are TGTGCCAGCAGTGAGAAACAGGGGGCTGGAAACACC.

Worth noting for this clone: Sequencing ends 3 residues short of the CDR3 end; the germline J gene provides the rest. This chain links TRBV10-2 with TRBJ2-1; possibly TRBD2 for D (6 bases). Trimming cost V 4 bases and J 2 bases, with 9 bases left between them. The CDR3 extends over 14 amino acids. Germline lookup yields CDR1 WSHSY and CDR2 SAAADI. The CDR3: CASSGWGAYNEQFF. CDR3 DNA, as far as it was read: TGCGCCAGCAGTGGCTGGGGGGCCTACAATGAG.

This clone showed up many times. The CDR3 end falls 3 residues outside the read, so it is completed with the germline J gene. The V gene is TRBV7-9, the J gene TRBJ2-4, with D tentatively TRBD1 (5 bases). CDR1 SEHNR and CDR2 FQNEAQ come from the germline V gene (reference sequence). The CDR3 has 14 residues. CDR3 bases read: TGTGCCAGCAGCTTAAACCCAGGTCAGGGCGGT. Translating gives CASSLNPGQGG. The full CDR3 sequence reads CASSLNPGQGGQYF. Drawing the rest from reference TRBV7-9 and TRBJ2-4, the complete variable domain is DTGVSQNPRHKITKRGQNVTFRCDPISEHNRLYWYRQTLGQGPEFLTYFQNEAQLEKSRLLSDRFSAERPKGSFSTLEIQRTEQGDSAMYLCASSLNPGQGGQYFGAGTRLSVL.

At least ten counts were recorded for this clone. The read ends 3 residues shy of where the CDR3 ends; the end is completed using the germline J gene. This chain joins TRBV6-4 and TRBJ2-3, with 8 nucleotides matching TRBD2. There are 13 residues in the CDR3. V was clipped by 7 bases and J by 4 bases; unmatched bases: 4. The V gene's germline CDR1 is MRHNA and CDR2 SNTAGT. This CDR3 reads CASKRAGADTQYF. Incomplete CDR3 DNA: TGTGCCAGCAAACGAGCGGGAGCAGATACG.

In its sample, this clone was seen many times. Read data end 3 residues before the CDR3 end; the end is taken from the germline J gene. The rearrangement uses TRBV29-1 and TRBJ2-3, with TRBD2 identical over 8 bases. With V trimmed by 4 bases and J by 0 bases, 3 bases remained unmatched. Looked up from germline, CDR1 is SQVTM and CDR2 is ANQGSEA. The CDR3 consists of 14 residues. CDR3 protein: CSVGAGASTDTQYF. Incomplete CDR3 DNA: TGCAGCGTTGGAGCGGGGGCTAGCACAGATACG.

This clone was picked up many times. The CDR3 is cut off 3 residues early in the read; its end comes from the germline J gene. The chain uses TRBV19 and TRBJ1-2; D remains ambiguous. V lost 3 bases to trimming and J lost 4 bases, with 9 bases between them. Germline V gene sequence: CDR1 LNHDA, CDR2 SQIVND (reference sequence). The length of the CDR3 is 13 residues. Incomplete CDR3 DNA: TGTGCCAGTAGTATCGTGGCAGTCTATGGC. This codes for CASSIVAVYG. The complete CDR3 reads CASSIVAVYGYTF.

This clone was counted at least ten times. With the read ending 3 residues before the CDR3 end, the germline J gene is used to fill in that end. This chain uses TRBV7-9 with TRBJ2-7; D unclear. CDR3 length: 14 residues. V was pared by 5 bases and J by 3 bases, with 14 bases between. The germline gives CDR1 SEHNR, CDR2 FQNEAQ (reference sequence). CDR3 protein: CASSPPGSFYEQYF. The DNA read from the CDR3 is TGTGCCAGCAGCCCCCCGGGTTCCTTCTACGAG.